This paragraph covers one T cell receptor (beta chain) sequence. What it binds is not known. Peripheral blood, ten milliliters per donor, was collected. This CDR3 spans 17 amino acids. J was trimmed by 4 bases and V by 1 base; bases with no gene match: 7. The V gene's germline CDR1 is SGHDT and CDR2 YYEEEE. The sample originates from a study of blood T cells in healthy people across ages. Study outcomes and limitations: Conclusively comparing naive with antigen-experienced cells was impossible with unsorted PBMCs. Naive T cell percentage strongly correlated with TCR beta diversity.

Combining a sample-barcoded 5' primer with a J-beta primer mix, a second PCR ran for about 7 to 11 cycles. One entry per CDR3 protein results from TCRdb running MiXCR on the 5' RACE reads. Seen here are roughly 680,000 distinct CDR3 sequences, about 51% observed once, and the top ten hold roughly 13%. The origin of this receptor is a woman of 80 years or more in good health. Source material: blood. The genes are TRBV5-6 and TRBJ2-1; 11 bases agree with TRBD2. Here the CDR3 reads CASSLFSGTSGYNEQFF. For the CDR3, the DNA is TGTGCCAGCAGCTTGTTCAGCGGGACTAGCGGTTACAATGAGCAGTTCTTC.